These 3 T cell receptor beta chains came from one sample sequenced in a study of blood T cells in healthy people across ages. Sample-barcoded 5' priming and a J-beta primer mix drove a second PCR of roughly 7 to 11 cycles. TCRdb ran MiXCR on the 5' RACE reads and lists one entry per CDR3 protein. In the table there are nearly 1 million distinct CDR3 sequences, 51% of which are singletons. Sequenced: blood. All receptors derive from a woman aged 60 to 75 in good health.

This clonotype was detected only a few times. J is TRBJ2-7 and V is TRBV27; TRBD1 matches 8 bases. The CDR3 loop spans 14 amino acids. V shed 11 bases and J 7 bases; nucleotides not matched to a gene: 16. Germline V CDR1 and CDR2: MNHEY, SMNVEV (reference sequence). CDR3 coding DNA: TGTGCCTCCTCAGGGGGCCCCGCCCGGGGTGAGCAGTACTTC. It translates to CASSGGPARGEQYF.

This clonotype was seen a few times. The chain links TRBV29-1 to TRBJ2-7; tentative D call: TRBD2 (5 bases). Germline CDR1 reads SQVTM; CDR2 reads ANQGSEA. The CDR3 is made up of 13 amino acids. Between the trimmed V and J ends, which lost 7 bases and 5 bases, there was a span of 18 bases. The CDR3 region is CSAGSGPGNEQYF. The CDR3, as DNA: TGCAGCGCGGGGTCTGGGCCGGGGAACGAGCAGTACTTC.

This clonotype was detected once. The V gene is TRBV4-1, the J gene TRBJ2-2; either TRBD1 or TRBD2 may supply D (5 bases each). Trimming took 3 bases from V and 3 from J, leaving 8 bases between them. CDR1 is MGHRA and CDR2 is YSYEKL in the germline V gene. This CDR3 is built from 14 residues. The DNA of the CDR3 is TGCGCCAGCAGCCAGGGGACCTACACCGGGGAGCTGTTTTTT. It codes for CASSQGTYTGELFF.